Listed below are T cell receptor beta chains from one sample, sequenced in a study of shared clonotypes between healthy human individuals. Using immunoSEQ multiplex PCR, the repertoire was profiled, and TCRdb retains in-frame clones only, with some absent. The table lists approximately 620,000 clones, roughly 97% of them singletons. The sequencing input was naive CD4+ T cells sorted from blood. The receptors were sampled from a woman under 40 in good health. CDR3s include the opening cysteine and the closing phenylalanine or tryptophan. D genes are given only for firm matches. Size is stated for part of the rows, as once, few or many counts, or as a class when the clone is expanded.

cdr3_length	clone_size	d_call	v_call	j_call	cdr3_aa	cdr3_nt
15	NA	TRBD2	TRBV18	TRBJ2-1	CASSQMTSGLNEQFF	TGTGCCAGCTCACAGATGACTAGCGGGTTGAATGAGCAGTTCTTC
16	NA	NA	TRBV5-5	TRBJ2-1	CASRRAGTGPYNEQFF	TGTGCCAGCAGAAGAGCCGGGACGGGGCCCTACAATGAGCAGTTCTTC
13	few	NA	TRBV28	TRBJ1-1	CASSLSRNTEAFF	TGTGCCAGCAGTTTATCAAGGAACACTGAAGCTTTCTTT
14	NA	NA	TRBV2	TRBJ2-1	CASSEAGIRDEQFF	TGTGCCAGCAGTGAGGCGGGAATTCGCGATGAGCAGTTCTTC
14	NA	NA	TRBV5-1	TRBJ2-1	CASSLVGGISEQFF	TGCGCCAGCAGCTTGGTTGGGGGGATTAGTGAGCAGTTCTTC
16	NA	NA	TRBV4-1	TRBJ1-1	CASSHGTGKLNTEAFF	TGCGCCAGCAGCCATGGGACGGGAAAACTGAACACTGAAGCTTTCTTT
15	NA	TRBD2	TRBV6-1	TRBJ2-1	CASGTSGRNHNEQFF	TGTGCCAGCGGGACTAGCGGGAGGAACCACAATGAGCAGTTCTTC
12	NA	NA	TRBV7-2	TRBJ2-7	CASSLEAYEQYF	TGTGCCAGCAGCTTAGAGGCCTACGAGCAGTACTTC
14	NA	TRBD2	TRBV7-2	TRBJ2-3	CASRGTSGRGTQYF	TGTGCCAGCAGAGGGACTAGCGGGAGAGGTACGCAGTATTTT
14	once	NA	TRBV2	TRBJ2-7	CASRTGPTAYEQYF	TGTGCCAGCAGGACGGGCCCAACGGCCTACGAGCAGTACTTC
14	NA	NA	TRBV28	TRBJ1-5	CASKRERDNQPQHF	TGTGCCAGCAAAAGGGAAAGAGACAATCAGCCCCAGCATTTT
14	NA	NA	TRBV18	TRBJ1-2	CASSQTAINYGYTF	TGTGCCAGCTCACAGACAGCGATTAACTATGGCTACACCTTC